This T cell receptor beta chain stems from a study of cytomegalovirus exposure and HLA in healthy donors. Overall study results and limits: There were some V segments, including TRBV6-2 and TRBV6-3, excluded as indistinguishable. Rarity characterized most TCR sequences, yet some public TCRs appeared in many donors. The listing of fewer than 200 TCR beta chains classed them as cytomegalovirus-associated. A later analysis showed HLA-associated TCR beta chains outstripping equally common others in clonal expansion.

In the PCR, 60 Vbeta and 13 Jbeta primers were used. Using immunoSEQ multiplex PCR, the repertoire was profiled, and TCRdb retains in-frame clones only, with some absent. The data hold 120,000 to 150,000 clones, with roughly 73% observed a single time. Trimming shortened V by 6 bases and J by 14 bases, and 14 bases separated the two germline ends. This CDR3 is built from 11 residues. The germline gives CDR1 DFQATT, CDR2 SNEGSKA (reference sequence). With respect to this clone: Its specificity is not known.

The chain couples TRBV20-1 to TRBJ1-6; D gene uncertain. The source of this sequence is a man aged 35-49 years in good health and CMV-seronegative. Material: PBMCs. The CDR3 is CSAIKTRALHF. DNA for the CDR3: TGCAGTGCAATAAAAACTAGGGCCCTCCACTTT.